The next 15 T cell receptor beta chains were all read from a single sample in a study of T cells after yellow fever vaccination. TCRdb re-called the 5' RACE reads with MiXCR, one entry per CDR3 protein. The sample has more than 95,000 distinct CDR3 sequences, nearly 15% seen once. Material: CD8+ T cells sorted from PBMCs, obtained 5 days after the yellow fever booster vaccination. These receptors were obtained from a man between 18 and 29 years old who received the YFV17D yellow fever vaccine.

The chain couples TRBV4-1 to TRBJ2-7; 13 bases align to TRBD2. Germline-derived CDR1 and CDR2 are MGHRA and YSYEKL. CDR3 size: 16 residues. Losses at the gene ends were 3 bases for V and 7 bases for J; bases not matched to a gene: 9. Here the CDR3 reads CASSQVGLAGFWEQYF. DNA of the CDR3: TGCGCCAGCAGCCAGGTGGGACTAGCGGGGTTCTGGGAGCAGTACTTC.

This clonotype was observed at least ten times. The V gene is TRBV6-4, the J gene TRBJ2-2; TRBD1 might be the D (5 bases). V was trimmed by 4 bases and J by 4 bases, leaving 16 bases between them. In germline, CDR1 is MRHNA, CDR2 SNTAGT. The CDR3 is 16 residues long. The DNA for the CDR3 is TGTGCCAGCAGTGTATCCACCCAGGGCGGCACCGGGGAGCTGTTTTTT. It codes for CASSVSTQGGTGELFF.

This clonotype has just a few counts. CDR3 sequence reads: CASSLSLTSRAYEQYF. The CDR3 DNA reads TGTGCCAGCAGTTTATCGCTGACATCAAGGGCCTACGAGCAGTACTTC. The chain combines TRBV27 with TRBJ2-7; D ambiguous. CDR3 size: 16 residues. Germline CDR1 and CDR2: MNHEY and SMNVEV (reference sequence). Trimming cost V 0 bases and J 2 bases, with 14 bases left between them.

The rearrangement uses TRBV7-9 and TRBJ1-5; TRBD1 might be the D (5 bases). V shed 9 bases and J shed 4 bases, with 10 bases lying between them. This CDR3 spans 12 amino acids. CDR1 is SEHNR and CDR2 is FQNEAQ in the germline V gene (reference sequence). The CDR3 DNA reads TGTGCCAGTGACAGACCAAATCAGCCCCAGCATTTT. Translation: CASDRPNQPQHF.

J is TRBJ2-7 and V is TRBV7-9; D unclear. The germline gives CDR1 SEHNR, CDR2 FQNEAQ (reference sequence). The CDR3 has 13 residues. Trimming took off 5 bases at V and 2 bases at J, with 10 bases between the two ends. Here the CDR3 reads CASSPQRTYEQYF. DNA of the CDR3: TGTGCCAGCAGCCCCCAGCGAACCTACGAGCAGTACTTC.

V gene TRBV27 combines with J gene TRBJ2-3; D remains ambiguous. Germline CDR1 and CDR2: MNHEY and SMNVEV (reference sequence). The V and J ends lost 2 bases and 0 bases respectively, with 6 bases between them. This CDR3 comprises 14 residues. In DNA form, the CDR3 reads TGTGCCAGCAGTTTAGCTACTAGCACAGATACGCAGTATTTT. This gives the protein CASSLATSTDTQYF.

Here the CDR3 DNA reads TGCAGTGCCTCTAGCGGGGGGAACACCGGGGAGCTGTTTTTT. Amino acid sequence: CSASSGGNTGELFF. The V gene is TRBV20-1, the J gene TRBJ2-2; the match to TRBD2 covers 10 bases. CDR3 length: 14 residues. Losses at the gene ends were 6 bases for V and 1 base for J; bases not matched to a gene: 2. Germline-derived CDR1 and CDR2 are DFQATT and SNEGSKA (reference sequence).

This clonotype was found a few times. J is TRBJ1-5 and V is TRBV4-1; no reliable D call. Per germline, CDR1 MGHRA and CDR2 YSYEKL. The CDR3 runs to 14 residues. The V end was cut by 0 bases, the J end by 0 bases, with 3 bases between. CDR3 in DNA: TGCGCCAGCAGCCAAGAGAGTAGCAATCAGCCCCAGCATTTT. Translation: CASSQESSNQPQHF.

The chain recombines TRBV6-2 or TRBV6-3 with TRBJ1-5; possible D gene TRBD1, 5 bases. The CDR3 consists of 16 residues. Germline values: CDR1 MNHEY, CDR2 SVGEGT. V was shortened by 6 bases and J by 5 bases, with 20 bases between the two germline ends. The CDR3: CASSHANRWAHQPQHF. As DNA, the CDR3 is TGTGCCAGCAGCCACGCCAACAGGTGGGCCCATCAGCCCCAGCATTTT.

CDR3 protein: CASSYDRNTEAFF. CDR3 bases: TGTGCCAGCAGTTACGATCGGAACACTGAAGCTTTCTTT. The chain is built from TRBV6-2 or TRBV6-3 and TRBJ1-1; no definite D call. Germline CDR1 and CDR2: MNHEY and SVGEGT. The CDR3 has 13 residues. Trimming left V 2 bases short and J 1 base short, with 5 bases between.

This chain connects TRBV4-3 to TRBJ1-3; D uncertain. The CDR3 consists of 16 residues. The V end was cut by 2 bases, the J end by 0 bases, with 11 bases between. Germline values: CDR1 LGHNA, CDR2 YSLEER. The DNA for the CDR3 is TGCGCCAGCAGCCAAAAAAGCATGATCTCTGGAAACACCATATATTTT. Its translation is CASSQKSMISGNTIYF.

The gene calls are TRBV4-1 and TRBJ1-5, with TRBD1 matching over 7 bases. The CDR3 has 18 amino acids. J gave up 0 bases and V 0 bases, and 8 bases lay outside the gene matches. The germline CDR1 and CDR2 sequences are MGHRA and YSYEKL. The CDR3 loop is CASSQDETGAYSNQPQHF. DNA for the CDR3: TGCGCCAGCAGCCAAGACGAAACAGGGGCCTATAGCAATCAGCCCCAGCATTTT.

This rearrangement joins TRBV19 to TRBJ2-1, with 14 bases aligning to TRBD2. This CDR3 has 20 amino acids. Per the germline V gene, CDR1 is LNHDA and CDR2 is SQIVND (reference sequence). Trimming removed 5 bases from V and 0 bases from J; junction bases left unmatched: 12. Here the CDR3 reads CASSLGLAGGLLSSYNEQFF. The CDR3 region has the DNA TGTGCCAGTAGTCTCGGACTAGCGGGGGGCTTATTGAGCTCCTACAATGAGCAGTTCTTC.

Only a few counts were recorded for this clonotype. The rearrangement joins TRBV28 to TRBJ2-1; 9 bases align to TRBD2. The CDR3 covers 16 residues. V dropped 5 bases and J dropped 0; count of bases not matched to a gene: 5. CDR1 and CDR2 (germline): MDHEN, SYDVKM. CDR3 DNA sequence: TGTGCCAGCAGTCCAGGGCGGGGGGGCTCCTACAATGAGCAGTTCTTC. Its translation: CASSPGRGGSYNEQFF.

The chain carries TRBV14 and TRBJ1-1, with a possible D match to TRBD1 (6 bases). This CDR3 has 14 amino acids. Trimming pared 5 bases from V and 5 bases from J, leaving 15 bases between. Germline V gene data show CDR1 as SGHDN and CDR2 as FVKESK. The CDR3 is CASSSPQGWTEAFF. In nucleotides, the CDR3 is TGTGCCAGCAGCTCGCCACAGGGTTGGACTGAAGCTTTCTTT.